This T cell receptor beta chain was retrieved from a study of T cell changes during pregnancy in multiple sclerosis. The repertoire was sequenced with immunoSEQ multiplex PCR; TCRdb's copy has only in-frame clones and lacks some. The sample contains roughly 45,000 clones, almost 90% of which appear only once. The origin of this receptor is a female donor in good health, enrolled as a control in a pregnancy study. This material consisted of peripheral blood, taken in the second trimester of pregnancy.

CDR3 nucleotide sequence: TGTGCCAGCAGTTTACCCCTCCTGGAGCAGTACTTC. It translates to CASSLPLLEQYF. J is TRBJ2-7 and V is TRBV28, with D uncertain. In germline, CDR1 is MDHEN, CDR2 SYDVKM. V was clipped by 2 bases and J by 7 bases, with 9 bases between them. CDR3 size: 12 residues.